This T cell receptor (beta chain) is from a study of OX40 agonist ivuxolimab in advanced cancers. Study overall: Patients in the trial were receiving intravenous ivuxolimab every 2 weeks, at doses of 0.01 to 10 mg/kg. Three patients got partial responses; one had hepatocellular carcinoma and two had cutaneous melanoma. Study-wide results and limits: In a subset of nonresponders, normalized T-cell clonal expansion was also low.

Assay used: immunoSEQ multiplex PCR; TCRdb lists only in-frame clones, some missing. Of some 100,000 clones in the sample, 94% were seen once. Germline V gene data show CDR1 as MGHDK and CDR2 as SYGVNS. The CDR3 loop spans 14 amino acids. The V end lost 6 bases, the J end lost 3 bases, and 15 bases lay between the germline ends. Concerning this clone itself: What it recognizes is unknown.

This clonotype was obtained from an adult with an advanced solid tumor such as melanoma, head and neck, liver or kidney cancer. This chain uses TRBV25-1 with TRBJ2-7, with D uncertain. The source was CD4+ or CD8+ T cells sorted from blood, collected in a trial of the OX40 agonist ivuxolimab. The CDR3 region is CASSRRALGYEQYF. The CDR3 nucleotides read TGTGCCAGCAGCCGCCGGGCGCTAGGCTACGAGCAGTACTTC.